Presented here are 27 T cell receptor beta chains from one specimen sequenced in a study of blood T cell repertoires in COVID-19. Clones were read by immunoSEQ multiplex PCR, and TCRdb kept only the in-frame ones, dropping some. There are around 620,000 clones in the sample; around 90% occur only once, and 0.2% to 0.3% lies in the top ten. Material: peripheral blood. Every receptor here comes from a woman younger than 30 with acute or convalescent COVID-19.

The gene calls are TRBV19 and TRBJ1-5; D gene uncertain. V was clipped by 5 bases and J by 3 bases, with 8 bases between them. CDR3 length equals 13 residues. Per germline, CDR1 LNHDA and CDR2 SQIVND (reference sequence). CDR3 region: CASSGAYNQPQHF. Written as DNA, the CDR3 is TGTGCCAGTAGTGGAGCTTACAATCAGCCCCAGCATTTT.

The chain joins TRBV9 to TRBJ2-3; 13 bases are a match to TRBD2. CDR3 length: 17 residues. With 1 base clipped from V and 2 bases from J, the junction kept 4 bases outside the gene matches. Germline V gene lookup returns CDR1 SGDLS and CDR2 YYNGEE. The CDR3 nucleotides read TGTGCCAGCAGCGTAACTGGGACTAGCGGGGTCACAGATACGCAGTATTTT. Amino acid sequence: CASSVTGTSGVTDTQYF.

This chain's CDR3 is CASSPFLAVASSYEQYF. Written as DNA, the CDR3 is TGTGCCAGCAGTCCTTTCCTAGCGGTTGCCAGCTCCTACGAGCAGTACTTC. The chain joins TRBV6-6 to TRBJ2-7, with 7 nucleotides matching TRBD2. This CDR3 has 17 amino acids. CDR1 and CDR2 (germline): MNHNY, SVGAGI (reference sequence). The junction had 13 bases not matched to a gene; V was cut back by 5 bases and J by 0 bases.

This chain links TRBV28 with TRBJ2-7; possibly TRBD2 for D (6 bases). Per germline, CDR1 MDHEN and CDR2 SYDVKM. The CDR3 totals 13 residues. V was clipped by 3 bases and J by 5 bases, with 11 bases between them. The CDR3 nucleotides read TGTGCCAGCAGTTTTGGCGGGGTCGACGAGCAGTACTTC. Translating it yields CASSFGGVDEQYF. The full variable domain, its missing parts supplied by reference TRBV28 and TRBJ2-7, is DVKVTQSSRYLVKRTGEKVFLECVQDMDHENMFWYRQDPGLGLRLIYFSYDVKMKEKGDIPEGYSVSREKKERFSLILESASTNQTSMYLCASSFGGVDEQYFGPGTRLTVT.

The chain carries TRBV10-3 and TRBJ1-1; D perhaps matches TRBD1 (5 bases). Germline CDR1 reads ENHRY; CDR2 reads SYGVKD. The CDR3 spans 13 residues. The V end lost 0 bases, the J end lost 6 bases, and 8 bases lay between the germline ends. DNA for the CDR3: TGTGCCATCAGTGAGTCTACAGGATCTGAAGCTTTCTTT. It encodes CAISESTGSEAFF.

The CDR3 protein is CASSLGYSPLHF. CDR3 sequence (DNA): TGTGCCAGTAGTCTGGGCTATTCACCCCTCCACTTT. The rearrangement links TRBV19 to TRBJ1-6; D gene unclear. Germline V gene sequence: CDR1 LNHDA, CDR2 SQIVND (reference sequence). Trimming stripped 5 bases from V and 8 bases from J, with 7 bases between. The CDR3 spans 12 residues.

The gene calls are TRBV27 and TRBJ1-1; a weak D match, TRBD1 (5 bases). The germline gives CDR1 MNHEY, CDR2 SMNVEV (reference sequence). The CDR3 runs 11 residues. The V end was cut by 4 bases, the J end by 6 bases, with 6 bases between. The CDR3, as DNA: TGTGCCAGCAGTTGGGGCCCTGAAGCTTTCTTT. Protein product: CASSWGPEAFF.

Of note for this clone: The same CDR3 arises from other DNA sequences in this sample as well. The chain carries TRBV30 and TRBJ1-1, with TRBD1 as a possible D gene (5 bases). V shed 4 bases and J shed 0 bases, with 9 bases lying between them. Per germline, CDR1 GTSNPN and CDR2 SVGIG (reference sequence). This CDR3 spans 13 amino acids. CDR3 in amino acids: CAWKPGLNTEAFF. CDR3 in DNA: TGTGCCTGGAAGCCAGGGCTGAACACTGAAGCTTTCTTT.

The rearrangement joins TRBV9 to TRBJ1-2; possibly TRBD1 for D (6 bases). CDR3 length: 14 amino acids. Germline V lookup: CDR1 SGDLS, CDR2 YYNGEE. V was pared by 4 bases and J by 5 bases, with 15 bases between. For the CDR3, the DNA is TGTGCCAGCAGCTCGGACAGCTTGATTTATGGCTACACCTTC. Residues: CASSSDSLIYGYTF. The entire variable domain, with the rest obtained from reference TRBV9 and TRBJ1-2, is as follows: DSGVTQTPKHLITATGQRVTLRCSPRSGDLSVYWYQQSLDQGLQFLIQYYNGEERAKGNILERFSAQQFPDLHSELNLSSLELGDSALYFCASSSDSLIYGYTFGSGTRLTVV.

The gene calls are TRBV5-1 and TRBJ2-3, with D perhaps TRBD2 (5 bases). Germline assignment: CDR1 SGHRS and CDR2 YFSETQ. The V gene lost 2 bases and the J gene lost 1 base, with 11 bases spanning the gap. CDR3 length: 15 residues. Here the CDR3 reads CASSLLVGGTDTQYF. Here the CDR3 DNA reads TGCGCCAGCAGCTTACTAGTTGGCGGCACAGATACGCAGTATTTT.

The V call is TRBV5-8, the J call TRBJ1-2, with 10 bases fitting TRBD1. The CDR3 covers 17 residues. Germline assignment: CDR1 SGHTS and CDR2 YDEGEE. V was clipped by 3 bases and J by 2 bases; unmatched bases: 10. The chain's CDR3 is CASSWTGGEVLNYGYTF. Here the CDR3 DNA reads TGTGCCAGCAGCTGGACAGGGGGTGAAGTTCTAAACTATGGCTACACCTTC.

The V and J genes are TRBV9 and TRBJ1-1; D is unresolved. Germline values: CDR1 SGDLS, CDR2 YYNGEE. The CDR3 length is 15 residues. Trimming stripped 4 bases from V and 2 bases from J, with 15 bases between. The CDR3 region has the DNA TGTGCCAGCAGCCCACGGACGGAGGGAAACACTGAAGCTTTCTTT. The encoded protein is CASSPRTEGNTEAFF.

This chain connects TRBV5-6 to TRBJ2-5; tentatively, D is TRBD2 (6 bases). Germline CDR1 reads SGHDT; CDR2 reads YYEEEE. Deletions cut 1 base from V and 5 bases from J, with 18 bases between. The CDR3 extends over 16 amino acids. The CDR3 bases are TGTGCCAGCAGCTTGAGAGGGACTCCCAGTTCGGAGACCCAGTACTTC. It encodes CASSLRGTPSSETQYF.

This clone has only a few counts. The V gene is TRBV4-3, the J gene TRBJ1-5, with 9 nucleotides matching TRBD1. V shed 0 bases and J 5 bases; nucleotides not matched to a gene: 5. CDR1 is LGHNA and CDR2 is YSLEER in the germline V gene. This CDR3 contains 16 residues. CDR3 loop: CASSQDRGQGYQPQHF. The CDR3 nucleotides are TGCGCCAGCAGCCAAGATCGGGGACAGGGATATCAGCCCCAGCATTTT.

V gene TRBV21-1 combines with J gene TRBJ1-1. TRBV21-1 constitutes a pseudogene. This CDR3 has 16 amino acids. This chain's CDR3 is CASSKDRQGENTEAFF. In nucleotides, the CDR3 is TGTGCCAGCAGCAAAGATCGGCAAGGAGAGAACACTGAAGCTTTCTTT.

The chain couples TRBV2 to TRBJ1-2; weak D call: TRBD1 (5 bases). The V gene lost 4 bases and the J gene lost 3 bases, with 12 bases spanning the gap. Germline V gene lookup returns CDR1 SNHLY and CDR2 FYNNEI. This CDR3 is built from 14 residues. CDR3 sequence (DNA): TGTGCCAGCAGTGTGGATAGGGGCCACTATGGCTACACCTTC. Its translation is CASSVDRGHYGYTF.

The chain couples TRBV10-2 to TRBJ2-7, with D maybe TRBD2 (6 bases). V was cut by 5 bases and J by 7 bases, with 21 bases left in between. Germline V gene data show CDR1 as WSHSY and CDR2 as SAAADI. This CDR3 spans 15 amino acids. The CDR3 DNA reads TGCGCCAGCAGTCCTTGGGGTGGAGGGGCCTGGGAGCAGTACTTC. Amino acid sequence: CASSPWGGGAWEQYF.

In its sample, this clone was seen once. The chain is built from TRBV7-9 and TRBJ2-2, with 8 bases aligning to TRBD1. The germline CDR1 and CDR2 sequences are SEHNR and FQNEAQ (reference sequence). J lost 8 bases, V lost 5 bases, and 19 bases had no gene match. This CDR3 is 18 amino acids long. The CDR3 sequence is CASSPTGARDRSRGELFF. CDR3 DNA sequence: TGTGCCAGCAGCCCAACCGGGGCCCGGGACAGGTCTCGTGGGGAGCTGTTTTTT.

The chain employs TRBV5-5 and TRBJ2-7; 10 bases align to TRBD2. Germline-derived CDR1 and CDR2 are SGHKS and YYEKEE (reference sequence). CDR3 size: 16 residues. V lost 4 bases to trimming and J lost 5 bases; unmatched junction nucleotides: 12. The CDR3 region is CASSPPLSGGAHEQYF. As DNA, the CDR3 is TGTGCCAGCAGCCCCCCTCTGAGCGGGGGGGCCCACGAGCAGTACTTC.

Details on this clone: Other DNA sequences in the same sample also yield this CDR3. The CDR3 loop is CASSIDRANYGYTF. The CDR3 bases are TGTGCCAGTAGTATCGACAGGGCTAACTATGGCTACACCTTC. The chain recombines TRBV19 with TRBJ1-2; 7 bases agree with TRBD1. CDR1 and CDR2 (germline): LNHDA, SQIVND (reference sequence). Trimming removed 3 bases from V and 0 bases from J; junction bases left unmatched: 1. CDR3 length: 14 residues.

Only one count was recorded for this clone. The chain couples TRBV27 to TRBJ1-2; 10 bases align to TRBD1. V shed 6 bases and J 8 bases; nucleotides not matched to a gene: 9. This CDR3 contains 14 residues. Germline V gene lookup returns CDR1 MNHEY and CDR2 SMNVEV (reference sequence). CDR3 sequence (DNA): TGTGCCAGCAGCCGGACAGGGGGGGAGTGGGGCTACACCTTC. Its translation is CASSRTGGEWGYTF.

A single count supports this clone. In DNA form, the CDR3 reads TGTGCCAGTAGTATGAAACAACCCGGGAGCTCCTATAATTCACCCCTCCACTTT. This sequence encodes CASSMKQPGSSYNSPLHF. V gene TRBV19 combines with J gene TRBJ1-6, with no clear D. The V and J ends lost 3 bases and 0 bases respectively, with 15 bases between them. Germline-derived CDR1 and CDR2 are LNHDA and SQIVND (reference sequence). CDR3 length equals 18 residues.

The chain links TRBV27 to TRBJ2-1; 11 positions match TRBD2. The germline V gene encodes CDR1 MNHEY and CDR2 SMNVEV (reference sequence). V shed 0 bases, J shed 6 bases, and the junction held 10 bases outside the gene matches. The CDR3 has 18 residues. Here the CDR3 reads CASSLSWGTSGTINEQFF. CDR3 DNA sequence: TGTGCCAGCAGTTTATCTTGGGGGACTAGCGGTACGATCAATGAGCAGTTCTTC.

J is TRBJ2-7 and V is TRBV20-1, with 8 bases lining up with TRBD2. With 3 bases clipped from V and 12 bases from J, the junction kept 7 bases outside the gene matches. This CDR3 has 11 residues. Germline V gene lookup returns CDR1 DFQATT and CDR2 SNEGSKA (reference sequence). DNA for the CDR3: TGCAGTGCTAGCCGGGGGGGTGAAGGGTACTTC. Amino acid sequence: CSASRGGEGYF.

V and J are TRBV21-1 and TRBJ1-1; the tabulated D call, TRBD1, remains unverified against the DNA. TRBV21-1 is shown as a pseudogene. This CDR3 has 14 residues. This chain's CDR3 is CASSNSRGFPEAFF. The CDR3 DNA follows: TGTGCCAGCAGCAATAGCAGGGGGTTCCCTGAAGCTTTCTTT.

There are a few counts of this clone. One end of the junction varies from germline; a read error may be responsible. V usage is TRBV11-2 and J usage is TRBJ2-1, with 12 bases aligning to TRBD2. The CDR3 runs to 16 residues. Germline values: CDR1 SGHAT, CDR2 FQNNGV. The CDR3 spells CASTLLAGGPYNEQFF. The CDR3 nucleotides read TGTGCCAGCACCTTACTAGCGGGGGGACCCTACAATGAGCAGTTCTTC.

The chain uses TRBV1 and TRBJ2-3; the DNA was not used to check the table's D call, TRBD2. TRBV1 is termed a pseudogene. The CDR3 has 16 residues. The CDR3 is CTSSQIAPRSTDTQYF. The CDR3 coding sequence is TGCACCAGCAGCCAGATAGCCCCCCGTAGCACAGATACGCAGTATTTT.